Shown below are 21 T cell receptor beta chains from a single sample sequenced in a study of radiotherapy plus CTLA-4 blockade in lung cancer (dated by TCRdb to the late 2010s). Libraries were prepared through the immunoSEQ multiplex PCR assay. TCRdb mirrors the immuneACCESS table, restricted to in-frame sequences. Some clones are absent from its copies; in checked studies, under half trace to an unresolved V gene, and the reason for the others is unknown. This sample lists 90,000 or so clones; 83% were detected once. The ten largest clones add up to 0.84% of the sample. Sequences were derived from peripheral blood, sampled from a patient treated with radiotherapy plus ipilimumab. The receptors were sampled from a human donor with non-small cell lung cancer who had stable disease on radiotherapy plus ipilimumab.

The rearrangement uses TRBV11-3 and TRBJ2-1; D gene ambiguous. The germline CDR1 and CDR2 sequences are SGHNT and YENEEA. The CDR3 is 16 amino acids. The ends were cut back, 3 bases at V and 2 bases at J, with 14 bases in the middle. This CDR3 reads CASSLDPGSPYNEQFF. The CDR3 DNA reads TGTGCCAGCAGCTTGGACCCAGGTAGCCCCTACAATGAGCAGTTCTTC.

J is TRBJ2-4 and V is TRBV19; TRBD2 aligns across 7 bases. Germline V lookup: CDR1 LNHDA, CDR2 SQIVND (reference sequence). V was clipped by 9 bases and J by 0 bases; unmatched bases: 8. CDR3 length: 15 residues. The CDR3 region is CASSAGTTAKNIQYF. In nucleotides, the CDR3 is TGTGCCAGCTCCGCCGGGACTACAGCCAAAAACATTCAGTACTTC.

This clone was detected once. The chain couples TRBV6-1 to TRBJ2-7, with 13 nucleotides matching TRBD2. The CDR3 is made up of 16 amino acids. Unmatched junction bases numbered 5, after V lost 0 bases and J lost 6 bases. The germline V gene has CDR1 MNHNS and CDR2 SASEGT. The CDR3 nucleotides read TGTGCCAGCAGTGAAGCCTCACTAGCGGGGGGGCTCGAGCAGTACTTC. Its translation: CASSEASLAGGLEQYF.

The J gene is TRBJ2-4, the V gene TRBV9; D gene ambiguous. The V gene lost 0 bases and the J gene lost 3 bases, with 7 bases spanning the gap. CDR3 size: 14 residues. CDR1 is SGDLS, CDR2 YYNGEE, per germline. CDR3 sequence: CASSVGVGKNIQYF. The CDR3 DNA sequence: TGTGCCAGCAGCGTAGGGGTAGGCAAAAACATTCAGTACTTC.

The CDR3, as DNA: TGTGCCAGTAGGCTCAGCCGACAGGAGCACAATGAGCAGTTCTTC. Translation: CASRLSRQEHNEQFF. The chain is built from TRBV19 and TRBJ2-1; the D gene is possibly TRBD1 (6 bases). The CDR3 sequence is 15 residues long. V shed 6 bases and J shed 5 bases, with 17 bases lying between them. Germline loops: CDR1 LNHDA, CDR2 SQIVND (reference sequence).

V is TRBV2 and J is TRBJ1-4, with unresolved D. CDR1 and CDR2 from the germline V gene are SNHLY and FYNNEI. CDR3 length: 15 amino acids. V dropped 1 base and J dropped 0 bases, with 6 bases sitting between them. CDR3: CASSEVGATNEKLFF. Here the CDR3 DNA reads TGTGCCAGCAGTGAAGTTGGGGCAACTAATGAAAAACTGTTTTTT.

About this clone itself: The missing conserved phenylalanine or tryptophan at the end of this CDR3 makes a read error likely. Because the CDR3's place on the DNA is in doubt, the DNA is left out and the CDR3 is given as listed by TCRdb. The V gene is TRBV19, the J gene TRBJ1-2. The CDR3 is 13 amino acids long, termini counted. The V gene's germline CDR1 is LNHDA and CDR2 SQIVND (reference sequence). The CDR3: CASPPHGRLWLHL.

This clone was counted only a few times. The chain employs TRBV7-3 and TRBJ2-1; 7 bases align to TRBD1. The CDR3 covers 13 residues. The J segment lost 10 bases and the V segment lost 0 bases, leaving 3 bases of the junction unmatched. Germline V lookup: CDR1 SGHTA, CDR2 FQGTGA. The DNA of the CDR3 is TGTGCCAGCAGCTTAACTGGGACAGAAGAGCAGTTCTTC. Protein sequence: CASSLTGTEEQFF.

The rearrangement uses TRBV2 and TRBJ1-1, with TRBD1 identical over 7 bases. The CDR3 totals 15 residues. The trim removed 6 bases at V and 5 bases at J, leaving 12 bases unmatched. The germline V gene has CDR1 SNHLY and CDR2 FYNNEI. The CDR3 reads CASRFLNSGGTEAFF. CDR3 bases: TGTGCCAGCAGGTTCCTTAACTCAGGGGGGACTGAAGCTTTCTTT.

This chain uses TRBV7-3 with TRBJ2-3, with TRBD1 matching 8 bases. The CDR3 is 15 residues long. Trimming cost V 5 bases and J 3 bases; bases outside gene matches: 7. In germline, CDR1 is SGHTA, CDR2 FQGTGA. The CDR3 region is CASSRTGTGTDTQYF. Here the CDR3 DNA reads TGTGCCAGCAGCCGAACCGGGACAGGAACAGATACGCAGTATTTT.

This clone was observed a single time. The chain combines TRBV29-1 with TRBJ2-1; 16 nucleotides line up with TRBD2. The CDR3 runs to 14 residues. Losses at the gene ends were 4 bases for V and 9 bases for J; bases not matched to a gene: 3. The germline gives CDR1 SQVTM, CDR2 ANQGSEA. This CDR3 is CSVAGTSGGAEQFF. The CDR3 DNA reads as TGCAGCGTTGCAGGGACTAGCGGGGGGGCTGAGCAGTTCTTC.

The chain couples TRBV15 to TRBJ2-4; D perhaps matches TRBD2 (7 bases). This CDR3 has 17 residues. CDR1 is LNHNV and CDR2 is YYDKDF in the germline V gene (reference sequence). The V end lost 1 base, the J end lost 2 bases, and 15 bases lay between the germline ends. The DNA of the CDR3 is TGTGCCACCAGCAGAGTCCGAGGGGGGGCAACCAAAAACATTCAGTACTTC. Its protein is CATSRVRGGATKNIQYF.

The chain couples TRBV27 to TRBJ2-7; TRBD2 matches at 7 bases. The CDR3 runs 14 residues. CDR1 is MNHEY and CDR2 is SMNVEV in the germline V gene (reference sequence). V dropped 0 bases and J dropped 5; count of bases not matched to a gene: 4. The CDR3 is CASSLSGGRDEQYF. DNA for the CDR3: TGTGCCAGCAGTTTATCGGGGGGGAGGGACGAGCAGTACTTC.

The gene calls are TRBV30 and TRBJ2-2, with 8 positions matching TRBD2. CDR1 and CDR2 (germline): GTSNPN, SVGIG (reference sequence). The trim removed 2 bases at V and 0 bases at J, leaving 8 bases unmatched. The CDR3 length is 17 residues. CDR3 region: CAWSKKRGPTNTGELFF. CDR3 bases: TGTGCCTGGAGTAAAAAGCGGGGGCCTACGAACACCGGGGAGCTGTTTTTT.

In regard to this clone: The same CDR3 can be traced to other DNA sequences in this sample. The chain recombines TRBV18 with TRBJ2-1; TRBD2 might be the D (5 bases). This CDR3 is 13 amino acids long. V lost 1 base, J lost 8 bases, and 9 bases lay in between. From germline, CDR1 is KGHSH and CDR2 LQKENI. The CDR3 sequence: CASSPRGIDEQFF. In nucleotides, the CDR3 is TGTGCCAGCTCACCACGAGGGATAGATGAGCAGTTCTTC. Combining the CDR3 with reference TRBV18 and TRBJ2-1 gives the whole variable domain NAGVMQNPRHLVRRRGQEARLRCSPMKGHSHVYWYRQLPEEGLKFMVYLQKENIIDESGMPKERFSAEFPKEGPSILRIQQVVRGDSAAYFCASSPRGIDEQFFGPGTRLTVL.

This chain uses TRBV28 with TRBJ1-1; TRBD1 is a possible D gene (5 bases). Germline loops: CDR1 MDHEN, CDR2 SYDVKM. The CDR3 length is 11 residues. V was pared by 5 bases and J by 8 bases, with 9 bases between. The CDR3 is CASSRRGEAFF. As DNA, the CDR3 is TGTGCCAGCAGTCGCCGGGGCGAAGCTTTCTTT.

V usage is TRBV7-2 and J usage is TRBJ2-7; unclear D gene. V lost 5 bases to trimming and J lost 2 bases, with 13 bases between them. The germline CDR1 and CDR2 sequences are SGHTA and FQGNSA. CDR3 length equals 14 residues. CDR3 in amino acids: CASSHGRPPYEQYF. The CDR3 DNA reads as TGTGCCAGCAGCCATGGACGCCCCCCCTACGAGCAGTACTTC.

This rearrangement joins TRBV2 to TRBJ2-3; 7 bases map to TRBD2. The CDR3 contains 14 residues. Germline CDR1 SNHLY, CDR2 FYNNEI. V lost 8 bases to trimming and J lost 2 bases; unmatched junction nucleotides: 7. The CDR3 nucleotides read TGTGCCAGCCCCCCGGGACTAACCACAGATACGCAGTATTTT. This sequence encodes CASPPGLTTDTQYF.

This sequence joins TRBV30 and TRBJ1-4; D is unresolved. The CDR3 extends over 12 amino acids. Trimming left V 4 bases short and J 4 bases short, with 7 bases between. Germline V CDR1 and CDR2: GTSNPN, SVGIG (reference sequence). CDR3 DNA: TGTGCCTGGACACGGATTAATGAAAAACTGTTTTTT. Encoded protein: CAWTRINEKLFF.

Here the CDR3 DNA reads TGCGCCAGCAGCCAAGTGCGGGGGGGAATCACCGGGGAGCTGTTTTTT. Its protein product is CASSQVRGGITGELFF. The chain couples TRBV4-1 to TRBJ2-2, with TRBD2 matching 9 bases. With 1 base clipped from V and 4 bases from J, the junction kept 4 bases outside the gene matches. Germline assignment: CDR1 MGHRA and CDR2 YSYEKL. The CDR3 has 16 residues.

The chain uses TRBV27 and TRBJ1-1; weak D call: TRBD1 (5 bases). The V end lost 6 bases, the J end lost 0 bases, and 14 bases lay between the germline ends. Germline V gene lookup returns CDR1 MNHEY and CDR2 SMNVEV (reference sequence). The CDR3 runs to 15 residues. The CDR3 DNA is TGTGCCAGCAGACCCCGGGACTTTCTGAACACTGAAGCTTTCTTT. Protein product: CASRPRDFLNTEAFF.